This T cell receptor (beta chain) was sequenced for a study of memory CD4+ T cells and cytomegalovirus serostatus. Sequenced by immunoSEQ multiplex PCR; TCRdb stores in-frame clones only, minus some. The table includes over 50,000 clones, 82% detected once. Regarding this clone: Its antigen is not identified.

The sort gate was single viable CD3+CD4+CD8-CD45RO+ cells for memory CD4+ T cells. The germline CDR1 and CDR2 sequences are KGHSH and LQKENI. V was trimmed by 5 bases and J by 1 base, leaving 14 bases between them. This CDR3 contains 15 residues. Study findings and constraints: CD4+ memory repertoires contained about 40% of the roughly 150 reported CMV TCRbeta sequences.

This sequence was found in an adult in good health and CMV-seronegative. Source material: memory CD4+ T cells from blood. V gene TRBV18 combines with J gene TRBJ1-1, with a weak D call TRBD1 (6 bases). The CDR3 nucleotides read TGTGCCAGCTCAACCAGGACAGCCAGGAACACTGAAGCTTTCTTT. This encodes CASSTRTARNTEAFF.